One and the same sample provided the 18 T cell receptor beta chains below, sequenced in a study of T-cell reconstitution after alpha-beta-depleted transplantation in children. Construction of the TCRbeta library involved unique molecular identifiers. One entry per CDR3 protein results from TCRdb running MiXCR on the PCR reads. The data contain approximately 400,000 distinct CDR3 sequences, about a tenth of them seen just once; the ten biggest clones take up over 4.5%. The material was PBMCs from the stem cell graft donor, obtained from the stem cell graft. Every receptor here comes from a human donor who donated a stem cell graft to a child with acute myeloid leukemia.

A few counts support this clonotype. V usage is TRBV2 and J usage is TRBJ2-6, with 8 bases aligning to TRBD1. The germline V gene encodes CDR1 SNHLY and CDR2 FYNNEI. The CDR3 has 17 residues. V was pared by 5 bases and J by 0 bases, with 6 bases of the junction left unmatched. This CDR3 reads CASSTDRGTSGANVLTF. CDR3 nucleotides: TGTGCCAGCAGTACCGACAGGGGAACCTCTGGGGCCAACGTCCTGACTTTC.

The chain has TRBV7-9 and TRBJ1-1; D might be TRBD1 (6 bases). The CDR3 extends over 12 amino acids. Germline assignment: CDR1 SEHNR and CDR2 FQNEAQ (reference sequence). V lost 5 bases and J 8 bases, leaving 12 bases between the germline ends. CDR3 residues: CASSPGAREAFF. The CDR3 DNA sequence: TGTGCCAGCAGCCCGGGGGCAAGAGAAGCTTTCTTT. Together with reference TRBV7-9 and TRBJ1-1, the CDR3 gives the full variable domain: DTGVSQNPRHKITKRGQNVTFRCDPISEHNRLYWYRQTLGQGPEFLTYFQNEAQLEKSRLLSDRFSAERPKGSFSTLEIQRTEQGDSAMYLCASSPGAREAFFGQGTRLTVV.

This clonotype turned up a few times. The V gene is TRBV5-1, the J gene TRBJ1-4; 9 bases line up with TRBD1. Trimming took 0 bases from V and 0 from J; bases not matched to a gene: 3. This CDR3 contains 17 residues. The germline CDR1 and CDR2 sequences are SGHRS and YFSETQ. The CDR3 sequence is CASSLGTGDATNEKLFF. The CDR3 bases are TGCGCCAGCAGCTTGGGGACAGGGGATGCAACTAATGAAAAACTGTTTTTT.

The V call is TRBV6-1, the J call TRBJ1-1; D unclear. CDR3 length: 14 amino acids. From germline, CDR1 is MNHNS and CDR2 SASEGT. V lost 1 base, J lost 4 bases, and 10 bases lay in between. This CDR3 is CASSEVRSFTEAFF. The CDR3, as DNA: TGTGCCAGCAGTGAAGTCAGGAGTTTCACTGAAGCTTTCTTT.

This chain links TRBV7-9 with TRBJ1-1; 7 nucleotides match TRBD1. The CDR3 spans 15 residues. V shed 5 bases, J shed 5 bases, and the junction held 11 bases outside the gene matches. Germline loops: CDR1 SEHNR, CDR2 FQNEAQ (reference sequence). The CDR3 sequence is CASSPNRGPSTEAFF. CDR3 sequence (DNA): TGTGCCAGCAGCCCTAACAGGGGCCCTTCTACTGAAGCTTTCTTT.

This chain joins TRBV6-2 or TRBV6-3 and TRBJ2-1, with D possibly matching TRBD2 (5 bases). Germline CDR1 is MNHEY and CDR2 is SVGEGT. Trimming pared 8 bases from V and 6 bases from J, leaving 11 bases between. The CDR3 has 12 residues. The CDR3 here is CASSGNSNEQFF. The DNA of the CDR3 is TGTGCCAGCTCCGGGAATAGCAATGAGCAGTTCTTC.

This clonotype was counted at least ten times. V and J are TRBV5-1 and TRBJ2-7; a possible D gene is TRBD2 (5 bases). The CDR3 extends over 13 amino acids. Germline values: CDR1 SGHRS, CDR2 YFSETQ. Between the trimmed V and J ends, which lost 0 bases and 3 bases, there was a span of 7 bases. The CDR3 reads CASSLGGGYEQYV. The CDR3 nucleotides read TGCGCCAGCAGCTTGGGCGGAGGCTACGAGCAGTACGTC.

This clonotype was detected only a few times. The V gene is TRBV5-5, the J gene TRBJ2-6; TRBD1 is a possible D gene (5 bases). V was clipped by 0 bases and J by 0 bases, with 13 bases between them. Germline assignment: CDR1 SGHKS and CDR2 YYEKEE (reference sequence). This CDR3 comprises 18 residues. CDR3 region: CASSLGGRSLSGANVLTF. The DNA for the CDR3 is TGTGCCAGCAGCTTGGGGGGCAGGTCCCTCTCTGGGGCCAACGTCCTGACTTTC. Together with reference TRBV5-5 and TRBJ2-6, the CDR3 gives the full variable domain: DAGVTQSPTHLIKTRGQQVTLRCSPISGHKSVSWYQQVLGQGPQFIFQYYEKEERGRGNFPDRFSARQFPNYSSELNVNALLLGDSALYLCASSLGGRSLSGANVLTFGAGSRLTVL.

The rearrangement uses TRBV18 and TRBJ2-7, with TRBD1 as a possible D gene (6 bases). In germline, CDR1 is KGHSH, CDR2 LQKENI. V shed 6 bases and J shed 1 base, with 19 bases lying between them. The CDR3 extends over 16 amino acids. The CDR3 spells CASSPLGQGLSYEQYF. CDR3 coding DNA: TGTGCCAGCTCCCCCCTAGGGCAGGGGTTATCCTACGAGCAGTACTTC.

This clonotype was detected a few times. The V and J genes are TRBV30 and TRBJ2-1; 14 bases match TRBD2. The CDR3 runs 15 residues. With 1 base clipped from V and 10 bases from J, the junction kept 6 bases outside the gene matches. Germline V gene lookup returns CDR1 GTSNPN and CDR2 SVGIG (reference sequence). Here the CDR3 reads CAWSGTSGGYGEQFF. The CDR3 region has the DNA TGTGCCTGGAGTGGGACTAGCGGGGGGTATGGGGAGCAGTTCTTC.

This clonotype was seen a handful of times. The chain uses TRBV29-1 and TRBJ2-3; 8 bases map to TRBD1. The CDR3 consists of 18 residues. Trimming removed 0 bases from V and 0 bases from J; junction bases left unmatched: 11. Germline V CDR1 and CDR2: SQVTM, ANQGSEA. CDR3 nucleotide sequence: TGCAGCGTTGAAGACCCTGGACAGGGAAGGACCAGCACAGATACGCAGTATTTT. It translates to CSVEDPGQGRTSTDTQYF.

The chain recombines TRBV7-8 with TRBJ1-1, with D perhaps matching TRBD1 (5 bases). The V gene's germline CDR1 is SGHVS and CDR2 FQNEAQ. The CDR3 runs to 15 residues. The V gene lost 0 bases and the J gene lost 3 bases, with 11 bases spanning the gap. The CDR3 spells CASSLAGGSHTEAFF. Here the CDR3 DNA reads TGTGCCAGCAGCTTAGCGGGGGGGTCCCACACTGAAGCTTTCTTT.

This clonotype came up a few times. The chain carries TRBV20-1 and TRBJ2-4; tentatively, D is TRBD2 (6 bases). Germline assignment: CDR1 DFQATT and CDR2 SNEGSKA (reference sequence). The CDR3 is made up of 14 amino acids. Trimming stripped 2 bases from V and 1 base from J, with 9 bases between. CDR3: CSARTSWAKNIQYF. CDR3 bases: TGCAGTGCTAGAACTAGCTGGGCCAAAAACATTCAGTACTTC.

The rearrangement links TRBV7-9 to TRBJ2-2; TRBD1 agrees at 7 bases. The germline V gene has CDR1 SEHNR and CDR2 FQNEAQ (reference sequence). This CDR3 has 16 residues. With 4 bases clipped from V and 4 bases from J, the junction kept 9 bases outside the gene matches. This chain's CDR3 is CASSSYRDRPTGELFF. CDR3 DNA: TGTGCCAGCAGCTCCTACCGGGACAGACCCACCGGGGAGCTGTTTTTT.

The chain couples TRBV20-1 to TRBJ2-5; the D is unclear. The CDR3 runs to 15 residues. Germline assignment: CDR1 DFQATT and CDR2 SNEGSKA (reference sequence). V lost 1 base to trimming and J lost 2 bases, with 14 bases between them. CDR3 sequence (DNA): TGCAGTGCTAGAGCTGCCACCGGCACGCAAGAGACCCAGTACTTC. This gives the protein CSARAATGTQETQYF.

V is TRBV6-1 and J is TRBJ2-3; 9 bases are shared with TRBD2. Germline V CDR1 and CDR2: MNHNS, SASEGT. With 3 bases clipped from V and 4 bases from J, the junction kept 5 bases outside the gene matches. The CDR3 totals 15 residues. CDR3 nucleotide sequence: TGTGCCAGCAGTGATTTTAGCGGGGGCGCAGATACGCAGTATTTT. It codes for CASSDFSGGADTQYF.

The gene calls are TRBV12-3 or TRBV12-4 and TRBJ2-2; D gene uncertain. The germline V and J ends were trimmed by 3 bases and 8 bases, with 10 bases remaining between them. The CDR3 is made up of 13 amino acids. The CDR3 DNA reads TGTGCCAGCAGTTTCGGACCTTCGGGGGAGCTGTTTTTT. Translation gives CASSFGPSGELFF.

The CDR3 loop reads CASSEWGVHGELFF. The CDR3 nucleotides read TGCGCCAGCAGTGAGTGGGGCGTCCACGGGGAGCTGTTTTTT. The rearrangement links TRBV10-2 to TRBJ2-2; D possibly corresponds to TRBD1 (5 bases). From germline, CDR1 is WSHSY and CDR2 SAAADI. V was cut by 1 base and J by 7 bases, with 10 bases left in between. This CDR3 has 14 residues.